These 17 T cell receptor beta chains share one sample of origin, sequenced in a study of post-analysis software for immune sequencing data. The authors incorporated unique molecular identifiers into the TCR beta cDNA libraries. TCRdb ran MiXCR on the PCR reads and lists one entry per CDR3 protein. The table lists 350,000 to 500,000 distinct CDR3 sequences, 39% of them singletons. General study results and limits: A handful of TRBV segments were significantly more frequent in patients than in controls. TRBV5-6, TRBV5-1 and TRBV20-1 were among these segments.

Their target antigens are unknown. The material sequenced was blood. Receptors originate from a girl aged 2-10 years with multiple sclerosis.

The chain uses TRBV2 and TRBJ2-7; D may be TRBD1 (6 bases). Germline V CDR1 and CDR2: SNHLY, FYNNEI. The CDR3 sequence is 14 residues long. V was clipped by 5 bases and J by 3 bases, with 14 bases between them. The CDR3 spells CASSRDTAYYEQYF. Written as DNA, the CDR3 is TGTGCCAGCAGTCGGGACACTGCCTACTACGAGCAGTACTTC.

V gene TRBV25-1 combines with J gene TRBJ1-2, with D unresolved. The CDR3 is 13 residues long. The V end was cut by 0 bases, the J end by 3 bases, with 5 bases between. The germline CDR1 and CDR2 sequences are MGHDK and SYGVNS. The CDR3 DNA reads TGTGCCAGCAGTGAATACCCAGACTATGGCTACACCTTC. As protein: CASSEYPDYGYTF.

This clonotype was seen a handful of times. The chain carries TRBV13 and TRBJ2-7; D not certain. This CDR3 contains 15 residues. Germline V gene data show CDR1 as PRHDT and CDR2 as FYEKMQ (reference sequence). Trimming cost V 0 bases and J 2 bases, with 11 bases left between them. The DNA of the CDR3 is TGTGCCAGCAGCTTAGGAGGGAAAGGCGCCTACGAGCAGTACTTC. Protein sequence: CASSLGGKGAYEQYF.

V and J are TRBV10-3 and TRBJ1-2; no firm D call. CDR1 ENHRY and CDR2 SYGVKD come from the germline V gene. V lost 1 base and J 4 bases, leaving 7 bases between the germline ends. CDR3 length: 13 amino acids. CDR3 coding DNA: TGTGCCATCAGTGAGTTCAGTTCCTATGGCTACACCTTC. This translates into CAISEFSSYGYTF.

This chain links TRBV5-1 with TRBJ2-5, with D perhaps TRBD2 (5 bases). The V and J ends lost 3 bases and 2 bases respectively, with 14 bases between them. CDR1 is SGHRS and CDR2 is YFSETQ in the germline V gene. This CDR3 spans 15 amino acids. CDR3 sequence: CASSSRGLAQETQYF. In DNA form, the CDR3 reads TGCGCCAGCAGCTCCCGCGGGCTAGCTCAAGAGACCCAGTACTTC.

The rearrangement links TRBV6-5 to TRBJ2-7; D unresolved. The V end was cut by 5 bases, the J end by 0 bases, with 11 bases between. Germline assignment: CDR1 MNHEY and CDR2 SVGAGI. The CDR3 loop spans 14 amino acids. CDR3 loop: CASSTWRSSYEQYF. CDR3 DNA sequence: TGTGCCAGCAGTACCTGGCGGAGCTCCTACGAGCAGTACTTC.

This chain uses TRBV29-1 with TRBJ1-2; tentative D call: TRBD1 (6 bases). The germline V and J ends were trimmed by 0 bases and 0 bases, with 17 bases remaining between them. This CDR3 region has 17 residues. Germline V gene data show CDR1 as SQVTM and CDR2 as ANQGSEA. CDR3 sequence: CSVEDGGRRRSNYGYTF. CDR3 sequence (DNA): TGCAGCGTTGAAGACGGGGGCAGGCGGAGGTCTAACTATGGCTACACCTTC.

This rearrangement joins TRBV7-2 to TRBJ1-5; possible D gene TRBD1, 5 bases. Trimming removed 4 bases from V and 0 bases from J, with 7 bases in between. The CDR3 has 14 amino acids. Germline assignment: CDR1 SGHTA and CDR2 FQGNSA. CDR3 in amino acids: CASSSDSSNQPQHF. The CDR3 DNA reads TGTGCCAGCAGCTCCGACAGTAGCAATCAGCCCCAGCATTTT.

A few counts support this clonotype. The chain combines TRBV5-1 with TRBJ2-1; D remains ambiguous. The CDR3 has 16 amino acids. V was trimmed by 0 bases and J by 3 bases, leaving 13 bases between them. Germline V lookup: CDR1 SGHRS, CDR2 YFSETQ. CDR3 loop: CASSLVAGTDYNEQFF. The DNA for the CDR3 is TGCGCCAGCAGCTTGGTAGCTGGAACGGACTACAATGAGCAGTTCTTC. The full variable domain, completed using reference TRBV5-1 and TRBJ2-1, is KAGVTQTPRYLIKTRGQQVTLSCSPISGHRSVSWYQQTPGQGLQFLFEYFSETQRNKGNFPGRFSGRQFSNSRSEMNVSTLELGDSALYLCASSLVAGTDYNEQFFGPGTRLTVL.

Turning to this clonotype: The junction and the germline gene differ at one end; a read error may be behind it. The CDR3 DNA sequence: TGCAGTGCGGGAGACAGGGCCAATCAGCCCCGGCATTTT. It encodes CSAGDRANQPRHF. This sequence joins TRBV20-1 and TRBJ1-5; 7 bases align to TRBD1. CDR1 and CDR2 (germline): DFQATT, SNEGSKA (reference sequence). This CDR3 is built from 13 residues.

This clonotype was detected a few times. The chain combines TRBV12-3 or TRBV12-4 with TRBJ1-2; D is possibly TRBD1 (5 bases). V was pared by 6 bases and J by 6 bases, with 20 bases between. This CDR3 region has 15 residues. This chain's CDR3 is CASRHAGTPSNGYTF. The CDR3 DNA follows: TGTGCCAGCAGACACGCCGGGACCCCCTCGAATGGCTACACCTTC.

The V gene is TRBV6-5, the J gene TRBJ2-3; D call uncertain. V was clipped by 8 bases and J by 8 bases, with 11 bases between them. This CDR3 spans 11 amino acids. The germline gives CDR1 MNHEY, CDR2 SVGAGI. The CDR3 DNA sequence: TGTGCCAGCCATTATCTTGGTACGCAGTATTTT. Translated, it gives CASHYLGTQYF.

This clonotype was counted ten times or more. The chain employs TRBV20-1 and TRBJ2-5; D possibly corresponds to TRBD2 (6 bases). The CDR3 extends over 16 amino acids. The V end was cut by 1 base, the J end by 3 bases, with 18 bases between. Germline-derived CDR1 and CDR2 are DFQATT and SNEGSKA (reference sequence). The CDR3 here is CSARAVLPGEEETQYF. DNA for the CDR3: TGCAGTGCTAGAGCGGTCCTACCGGGAGAGGAAGAGACCCAGTACTTC.

The chain has TRBV7-9 and TRBJ1-1; 7 bases fit TRBD1. The length of the CDR3 is 14 residues. Trimming took 4 bases from V and 1 from J; bases not matched to a gene: 3. Germline V lookup: CDR1 SEHNR, CDR2 FQNEAQ (reference sequence). DNA of the CDR3: TGTGCCAGCAGCTGGACAGGAGAGAACACTGAAGCTTTCTTT. This codes for CASSWTGENTEAFF. The full variable domain, its missing parts supplied by reference TRBV7-9 and TRBJ1-1, is DTGVSQNPRHKITKRGQNVTFRCDPISEHNRLYWYRQTLGQGPEFLTYFQNEAQLEKSRLLSDRFSAERPKGSFSTLEIQRTEQGDSAMYLCASSWTGENTEAFFGQGTRLTVV.

The rearrangement uses TRBV20-1 and TRBJ1-4; D ambiguous. Germline CDR1 is DFQATT and CDR2 is SNEGSKA (reference sequence). The CDR3 sequence is 13 residues long. Trimming stripped 1 base from V and 3 bases from J, with 6 bases between. The CDR3 loop reads CSARGHANEKLFF. CDR3 bases: TGCAGTGCTAGAGGGCACGCTAATGAAAAACTGTTTTTT.

This sequence joins TRBV20-1 and TRBJ2-7, with 13 bases lining up with TRBD2. From germline, CDR1 is DFQATT and CDR2 SNEGSKA (reference sequence). The CDR3 totals 15 residues. Trimming removed 3 bases from V and 3 bases from J; junction bases left unmatched: 5. For the CDR3, the DNA is TGCAGTGCTAGGAAAGGGACTAGCGGGAACTACGAGCAGTACTTC. This translates into CSARKGTSGNYEQYF.

The sample holds a few counts of this clonotype. V is TRBV6-2 or TRBV6-3 and J is TRBJ1-2; D not resolved. CDR3 length equals 17 residues. Germline assignment: CDR1 MNHEY and CDR2 SVGEGT. Trimming took 0 bases from V and 2 from J, leaving 16 bases between them. CDR3 sequence: CASSYSQWGTLNYGYTF. The DNA for the CDR3 is TGTGCCAGCAGTTACTCGCAATGGGGAACCCTCAACTATGGCTACACCTTC.